The rows below give T cell receptor beta chains drawn from one sample of a study of cytomegalovirus exposure and HLA in healthy donors. Profiling relied on immunoSEQ multiplex PCR, and the TCRdb table lists in-frame clones only, not all of them. The data hold over 250,000 clones, with about 86% observed a single time. The sequenced material came from PBMCs. Source of these receptors: a woman aged 18-35 years in good health and CMV-seronegative. CDR3s include the opening cysteine and the closing phenylalanine or tryptophan. A D gene is named only where the DNA matches it firmly. Clone size is not always given. Where it is, it says once, few, many or a class for expanded clones.

len	abundance	d_gene	v_gene	j_gene	CDR3nt	CDR3aa
13	NA	NA	TRBV15	TRBJ2-7	TGTGCCACCAGCATCCAATACTCCCTCGAGCAGTACTTC	CATSIQYSLEQYF
15	NA	TRBD2	TRBV6-5	TRBJ2-1	TGTGCCAGCAGCACACCTAGCGGAGCCTACAATGAGCAGTTCTTC	CASSTPSGAYNEQFF
14	NA	NA	TRBV6-1	TRBJ2-7	TGTGCCAGCAGTGAAGGAACTCCTGGCTACGAGCAGTACTTC	CASSEGTPGYEQYF
12	NA	NA	TRBV6-1	TRBJ2-7	TGTGCCAGCAGCCTCGCCGGCTACGAGCAGTACTTC	CASSLAGYEQYF
14	NA	TRBD1	TRBV10-1	TRBJ2-7	TGCGCCAGCAGGGCCGGGACAGGGGCCTACGAGCAGTACTTC	CASRAGTGAYEQYF
13	few	TRBD1	TRBV30	TRBJ2-7	TGTGCCTGGACCGGGACAGAGACCTACGAGCAGTACTTC	CAWTGTETYEQYF
13	NA	NA	TRBV5-1	TRBJ2-7	TGCGCCAGCAGCTACCAGGACTCCTACGAGCAGTACTTC	CASSYQDSYEQYF
15	NA	TRBD1	TRBV2	TRBJ1-1	TGTGCCAGCAGTCAGACCCGGACAGGCCACACTGAAGCTTTCTTT	CASSQTRTGHTEAFF
15	NA	TRBD2	TRBV29-1	TRBJ2-5	TGCAGCGTTGGAGGAGTCCGGGAGGGCAAAGAGACCCAGTACTTC	CSVGGVREGKETQYF
15	NA	NA	TRBV4-3	TRBJ2-7	TGCGCCAGCAGCCAAGTAGCGCGAGGGACCTACGAGCAGTACTTC	CASSQVARGTYEQYF
15	NA	TRBD1	TRBV18	TRBJ2-7	TGTGCCAGCTCCGCCGAGGGACAGGGGGCCTACGAGCAGTACTTC	CASSAEGQGAYEQYF
16	once	TRBD2	TRBV7-2	TRBJ2-3	TGTGCCAGCAGAACCGAGGACGCGGGGGGGCTCGGCACGCAGTATTTT	CASRTEDAGGLGTQYF
13	NA	NA	TRBV25-1	TRBJ2-5	TGTGCCAGCAGTGAAGGAGCTAAAGAGACCCAGTACTTC	CASSEGAKETQYF
17	NA	TRBD2	TRBV4-1	TRBJ2-1	TGCGCCAGCAGCCAAGAATTCCCAGCGGGGGTGTACAATGAGCAGTTCTTC	CASSQEFPAGVYNEQFF
15	NA	NA	TRBV27	TRBJ2-7	TGTGCCAGCAGTTTAGGGCAGACGTACTCCTACGAGCAGTACTTC	CASSLGQTYSYEQYF
13	NA	TRBD1	TRBV27	TRBJ1-4	TGTGCCAGCAGTCGACAGGGATCGGAAAAACTGTTTTTT	CASSRQGSEKLFF
15	NA	NA	TRBV5-6	TRBJ2-3	TGTGCCAGCAGCTTGGCGCAGGGCAACACAGATACGCAGTATTTT	CASSLAQGNTDTQYF
18	NA	NA	TRBV12-5	TRBJ2-2	TGTGCTAGTGGTTCTATGGCTTCAGGGAATTCGAACACCGGGGAGCTGTTTTTT	CASGSMASGNSNTGELFF
14	NA	NA	TRBV10-3	TRBJ1-2	TGTGCCATCAGCGCTGGGGAGGGGGGAAATGGCTACACCTTC	CAISAGEGGNGYTF
15	NA	TRBD1	TRBV4-3	TRBJ1-5	TGCGCCAGCAGCCAATGGGACAGGGAAGATCAGCCCCAGCATTTT	CASSQWDREDQPQHF
15	NA	TRBD2	TRBV9	TRBJ2-1	TGTGCCAGCAGCCCGGGGGGTGAATCCTACAATGAGCAGTTCTTC	CASSPGGESYNEQFF
13	few	TRBD1	TRBV28	TRBJ1-2	TGTGCCAGCCGGGACAGGTCTAACTATGGCTACACCTTC	CASRDRSNYGYTF
15	NA	TRBD2	TRBV29-1	TRBJ2-3	TGCAGCGTTGAAGATCTAGCGGGGTCGGGAGATACGCAGTATTTT	CSVEDLAGSGDTQYF
14	NA	TRBD2	TRBV25-1	TRBJ2-7	TGTGCCAGCAGTGAAAGCGGGACTAGCGGCGAGCAGTACTTC	CASSESGTSGEQYF
14	NA	NA	TRBV7-2	TRBJ2-7	TGTGCCAGCAGTCAATTTACTACCTCGGGTGAGCAGTACTTC	CASSQFTTSGEQYF
17	NA	TRBD1	TRBV27	TRBJ2-1	TGTGCCAGCAGTTCAGGACCGGGACAGGGGGTCTCAAATGAGCAGTTCTTC	CASSSGPGQGVSNEQFF
15	few	TRBD2	TRBV6-5	TRBJ2-7	TGTGCCAGCAGTTATAGCGGGAGCCTGCGGGACGAGCAGTACTTC	CASSYSGSLRDEQYF
13	NA	NA	TRBV19	TRBJ1-6	TGTGCCAGTAGGGGACTGTATAATTCACCCCTCCACTTT	CASRGLYNSPLHF
13	NA	NA	TRBV29-1	TRBJ1-2	TGCAGCGTTGAAAACGGGGGGACCTATGGCTACACCTTC	CSVENGGTYGYTF
15	NA	NA	TRBV11-3	TRBJ2-2	TGTGCCAGCAGCTTATTAGCGGTCAACACCGGGGAGCTGTTTTTT	CASSLLAVNTGELFF
16	NA	NA	TRBV12-5	TRBJ2-7	TGTGCTAGTGGGCCCCCCACCGGGACACTAACCTACGAGCAGTACTTC	CASGPPTGTLTYEQYF
17	NA	NA	TRBV7-8	TRBJ1-5	TGTGCCAGCAGCTTGGAGGGGGGGGCAACGAGCAATCAGCCCCAGCATTTT	CASSLEGGATSNQPQHF
15	NA	TRBD1	TRBV5-1	TRBJ2-7	TGCGCCAGCAGCACGCCGGGACAGGGGACCTACGAGCAGTACTTC	CASSTPGQGTYEQYF
17	once	NA	TRBV7-2	TRBJ1-6	TGTGCCAGCAGCTCGACAGTATTCTGGACCTCTAATTCACCCCTCCACTTT	CASSSTVFWTSNSPLHF
13	NA	TRBD2	TRBV11-3	TRBJ2-7	TGTGCCAGCAGCTTCGGGACTACCTACGAGCAGTACTTC	CASSFGTTYEQYF
18	NA	TRBD1	TRBV27	TRBJ2-2	TGTGCCAGCAGTTTGTACGACAGGGGCGGACTGGGCACCGGGGAGCTGTTTTTT	CASSLYDRGGLGTGELFF
13	NA	NA	TRBV6-6	TRBJ2-7	TGTGCCAGCGAACCCCCAAAGAGTCACGAGCAGTACTTC	CASEPPKSHEQYF
12	many	TRBD1	TRBV19	TRBJ2-4	TGTGCCAGTAAGGGACAGGGAAACATTCAGTACTTC	CASKGQGNIQYF
15	NA	NA	TRBV6-6	TRBJ1-1	TGTGCCAGCAGTTACCTCCAGCGAATGAACACTGAAGCTTTCTTT	CASSYLQRMNTEAFF
15	NA	NA	TRBV27	TRBJ2-6	TGTGCCAGCAGTTTTGAGGGAACTGGGGCCAACGTCCTGACTTTC	CASSFEGTGANVLTF
17	NA	TRBD2	TRBV5-1	TRBJ2-5	TGCGCCAGCAGCTTGGGACTAGCGGGAGGAAGGGTGGAGACCCAGTACTTC	CASSLGLAGGRVETQYF
13	NA	NA	TRBV19	TRBJ2-7	TGTGCCAGTAGTATCTCCAGATCCTACGAGCAGTACTTC	CASSISRSYEQYF
16	NA	NA	TRBV9	TRBJ1-1	TGTGCCAGCAGCCTTAGAGGAAATCGGGGGAACACTGAAGCTTTCTTT	CASSLRGNRGNTEAFF
12	NA	NA	TRBV5-4	TRBJ2-3	TGTGCCAGCAACTCATACACAGATACGCAGTATTTT	CASNSYTDTQYF
16	NA	NA	TRBV10-3	TRBJ1-1	TGTGCCATCAGTGAGTCGCCAGGGCAGGCGGGGGCTGAAGCTTTCTTT	CAISESPGQAGAEAFF
15	NA	TRBD1	TRBV7-8	TRBJ2-3	TGTGCCAGCAGCCCTCCCCGGACAGGGTTATCATCGCAGTATTTT	CASSPPRTGLSSQYF
17	NA	TRBD1	TRBV19	TRBJ1-2	TGTGCCAGTAGTATAGAGGGGACAGGGAGGACGCGCTATGGCTACACCTTC	CASSIEGTGRTRYGYTF
13	NA	TRBD2	TRBV7-9	TRBJ2-7	TGTGCCAGCACCGGGGGAGGGCTATACGAGCAGTACTTC	CASTGGGLYEQYF
13	NA	NA	TRBV4-3	TRBJ2-7	TGCGCCAGCAGCCAGGCGGCGAGCTACGAGCAGTACTTC	CASSQAASYEQYF
13	NA	TRBD1	TRBV2	TRBJ2-7	TGTGCCATATGGACAGGGGGGATCTACGAGCAGTACTTC	CAIWTGGIYEQYF
14	NA	NA	TRBV4-1	TRBJ1-5	TGCGCCAGCAGCCTGGAGGAAATTTATCAGCCCCAGCATTTT	CASSLEEIYQPQHF